A selection of T cell receptor beta chains follows, all from one sample in a study of blood T cell repertoires in COVID-19. Using immunoSEQ multiplex PCR, the repertoire was profiled, and TCRdb retains in-frame clones only, with some absent. The data contain some 150,000 clones, over 80% of them singletons. The sequencing input was peripheral blood. These TCRs come from a woman older than 75 with acute or convalescent COVID-19. CDR3s include the opening cysteine and the closing phenylalanine or tryptophan. A D gene is named only where the DNA matches it firmly. Only some rows state a clone size, as once, few, many or a class for expanded clones.

clone_size,v_call,d_call,j_call,cdr3_aa,cdr3_nt
.,TRBV18,.,TRBJ1-1,CASSPPRRTGRGNTEAFF,TGTGCCAGCTCACCACCACGAAGGACGGGCAGGGGGAACACTGAAGCTTTCTTT
.,TRBV19,.,TRBJ1-1,CASSSQGFTEAFF,TGTGCCAGTAGTTCCCAGGGGTTTACTGAAGCTTTCTTT
.,TRBV25-1,TRBD1,TRBJ1-2,CASSDWTGGAPYGYTF,TGTGCCAGCAGTGATTGGACAGGGGGCGCGCCCTATGGCTACACCTTC
.,TRBV5-8,.,TRBJ1-6,CASSLRGTASSYNSPLHF,TGTGCCAGCAGCTTGCGCGGGACGGCGAGCTCCTATAATTCACCCCTCCACTTT
.,TRBV29-1,.,TRBJ1-4,CSVADTATNEKLFF,TGCAGCGTGGCAGACACGGCAACTAATGAAAAACTGTTTTTT
once,TRBV18,TRBD2,TRBJ2-4,CASSPLGTSGGGSKNIQYF,TGTGCCAGCTCACCCCTCGGGACTAGCGGGGGAGGGTCCAAAAACATTCAGTACTTC
once,TRBV2,TRBD1,TRBJ1-2,CASSQTTGDYGYTF,TGTGCCAGCAGTCAAACTACAGGGGACTATGGCTACACCTTC
.,TRBV18,.,TRBJ1-1,CASSPPGRKTVGAFF,TGTGCCAGCTCACCACCGGGCAGGAAGACGGTCGGAGCTTTCTTT
.,TRBV5-4,TRBD2,TRBJ2-5,CASSLGGRWRGAALSETQYF,TGTGCCAGCAGCTTGGGAGGCCGGTGGCGGGGGGCCGCCCTGAGTGAGACCCAGTACTTC
.,TRBV5-1,TRBD1,TRBJ1-4,CASSLDRGGEKLFF,TGCGCCAGCAGTTTGGACAGGGGGGGCGAAAAACTGTTTTTT
.,TRBV5-1,.,TRBJ2-5,CASTNYPEETQYF,TGCGCCAGCACAAATTACCCGGAAGAGACCCAGTACTTC
.,TRBV5-6,TRBD1,TRBJ1-5,CASSIRDRAGQPQHF,TGTGCCAGCAGTATTCGCGACAGGGCAGGACAGCCCCAGCATTTT
.,TRBV6-5,.,TRBJ1-5,CASSRARDSRGPQHF,TGTGCCAGCAGTAGAGCCCGGGACTCCCGAGGGCCCCAGCATTTT
.,TRBV27,.,TRBJ2-7,CASSLSARIYEQYF,TGTGCCAGCAGTTTATCGGCCAGGATCTACGAGCAGTACTTC
.,TRBV6-6,TRBD1,TRBJ2-7,CASSPGQGAYEQYF,TGTGCCAGCAGTCCGGGACAGGGGGCCTACGAGCAGTACTTC
.,TRBV25-1,.,TRBJ1-6,CASSVTGGSPLHF,TGTGCCAGCAGTGTTACAGGAGGGTCACCCCTCCACTTT
.,TRBV30,.,TRBJ1-2,CAWVGLPNYGYTF,TGTGCCTGGGTGGGGCTACCTAACTATGGCTACACCTTC
.,TRBV3-1/TRBV3-2,.,TRBJ2-1,CASSRGGPKQFF,TGTGCCAGCAGCCGCGGCGGGCCGAAACAGTTCTTC
.,TRBV5-1,TRBD2,TRBJ2-3,CASSSGLVPDTQYF,TGCGCCAGCAGCTCCGGACTAGTTCCAGATACGCAGTATTTT
once,TRBV5-1,.,TRBJ2-2,CASSLDTNTGELFF,TGCGCCAGCAGCTTGGACACGAACACCGGGGAGCTGTTTTTT
.,TRBV12-3/TRBV12-4,.,TRBJ2-3,CASTLDNTDTQYF,TGTGCCAGCACCCTCGACAACACAGATACGCAGTATTTT
.,TRBV18,TRBD1,TRBJ2-6,CASSPGQGRSGANVLTF,TGTGCCAGCTCACCGGGACAGGGACGCTCTGGGGCCAACGTCCTGACTTTC
.,TRBV7-2,TRBD1,TRBJ1-6,CASSSPGQGPNSPLHF,TGTGCCAGCAGCTCACCGGGACAGGGGCCCAATTCACCCCTCCACTTT
.,TRBV5-8,.,TRBJ1-5,CASSLFGGSGQPQHF,TGTGCCAGCAGCTTGTTTGGAGGGAGTGGTCAGCCCCAGCATTTT
.,TRBV6-5,TRBD1,TRBJ1-1,CASGLNRGNTEAFF,TGTGCCAGCGGATTGAACAGGGGAAACACTGAAGCTTTCTTT
few,TRBV28,TRBD1,TRBJ1-3,CASSSTQGAGNTIYF,TGTGCCAGCAGTTCCACCCAGGGGGCTGGAAACACCATATATTTT
.,TRBV29-1,TRBD1,TRBJ1-2,CSVEGQGAGGYTF,TGCAGCGTTGAAGGCCAGGGGGCGGGAGGCTACACCTTC
.,TRBV12-1,.,TRBJ1-2,CASSPGGQGISLPYGYTF,TGTGCCAGCAGCCCTGGGGGACAGGGGATCTCCTTACCCTATGGCTACACCTTC
few,TRBV29-1,.,TRBJ1-1,CSVVGATTEAFF,TGCAGCGTTGTGGGAGCTACCACTGAAGCTTTCTTT
.,TRBV5-1,.,TRBJ1-4,CASSSGSGGANEKLFF,TGCGCCAGCAGCTCTGGGAGCGGGGGGGCTAATGAAAAACTGTTTTTT
.,TRBV5-6,TRBD1,TRBJ2-5,CASSLAGGGETQYF,TGTGCCAGCAGCTTGGCAGGGGGCGGGGAGACCCAGTACTTC
few,TRBV30,TRBD1,TRBJ1-6,CAWGQGALRNSPLHF,TGTGCCTGGGGACAGGGGGCGCTTAGGAATTCACCCCTCCACTTT
.,TRBV2,.,TRBJ1-3,CASSVSGGRNTIYF,TGTGCCAGCAGTGTAAGCGGTGGGAGAAACACCATATATTTT
.,TRBV2,.,TRBJ2-5,CASSGGGVETQYF,TGTGCCAGCAGTGGCGGCGGGGTAGAGACCCAGTACTTC
.,TRBV30,.,TRBJ2-1,CAWSVQLEQFF,TGTGCCTGGAGTGTACAGCTAGAGCAGTTCTTC
.,TRBV2,TRBD2,TRBJ2-3,CASLGTSGTDTQYF,TGTGCCAGCTTGGGGACTAGCGGCACAGATACGCAGTATTTT
.,TRBV7-3,TRBD1,TRBJ2-1,CASSMTGGLYNEQFF,TGTGCCAGCAGCATGACAGGGGGCCTCTACAATGAGCAGTTCTTC
.,TRBV10-3,TRBD1,TRBJ1-1,CAITAGGAVEAFF,TGTGCCATCACCGCAGGGGGTGCGGTTGAAGCTTTCTTT
.,TRBV4-1,.,TRBJ1-5,CASSQDPTTGNQPQHF,TGCGCCAGCAGCCAAGATCCTACGACAGGAAATCAGCCCCAGCATTTT
.,TRBV19,TRBD2,TRBJ2-3,CASSSNSGPLPDTQYF,TGTGCCAGTAGTTCCAATAGCGGGCCTCTACCAGATACGCAGTATTTT
.,TRBV11-1,.,TRBJ1-6,CASSGQRGYNSPLHF,TGTGCCAGCAGCGGGCAGAGGGGGTATAATTCACCCCTCCACTTT
.,TRBV5-5,.,TRBJ1-1,CASSLEVSRNTEAFF,TGTGCCAGCAGCTTGGAAGTTTCGAGGAACACTGAAGCTTTCTTT
once,TRBV7-2,.,TRBJ2-3,CASSLVVLVANTQYF,TGTGCCAGCAGCTTAGTGGTACTAGTCGCGAATACGCAGTATTTT
.,TRBV5-4,.,TRBJ2-3,CASSLRSGTDTQYF,TGTGCCAGCAGCTTGAGATCAGGCACAGATACGCAGTATTTT
.,TRBV3-1/TRBV3-2,.,TRBJ1-6,CASSQLPTGYNSPLHF,TGTGCCAGCAGCCAACTTCCGACGGGTTATAATTCACCCCTCCACTTT
.,TRBV5-5,.,TRBJ1-6,CASSLGAGSSYNSPLHF,TGTGCCAGCAGCTTGGGAGCGGGCTCCTCCTATAATTCACCCCTCCACTTT
.,TRBV11-3,.,TRBJ2-3,CASSRRQGTDTQYF,TGTGCCAGCAGCCGACGACAGGGCACAGATACGCAGTATTTT
.,TRBV5-4,.,TRBJ1-2,CASRSRGGKGSYTF,TGTGCCAGCAGATCGAGGGGGGGCAAGGGTAGCTACACCTTC
.,TRBV5-1,.,TRBJ1-4,CASSLATTNEKLFF,TGCGCCAGCAGCTTGGCCACAACTAATGAAAAACTGTTTTTT